This TCR beta chain was sequenced for a study of identifying expanded T cells in peripheral blood. V was clipped by 0 bases and J by 4 bases, with 18 bases between them. The CDR3 has 17 amino acids. Per the germline V gene, CDR1 is SGHTA and CDR2 is FQGNSA. This clone was found once. Its specificity is not known. Study results and caveats: Variance in clone template counts between approximately 2-week samples significantly increased with total template count across all healthy donors.

TCRdb keeps only in-frame clones here, not all; method: immunoSEQ multiplex PCR. The sample has 85,000 to 100,000 clones; around 88% are singletons. During the collection period, no donor immune events like infections were recorded. Material for sequencing was blood. This receptor was identified in a person aged 18-69 years in good health. The chain joins TRBV7-2 to TRBJ2-5; D tentatively fits TRBD1 or TRBD2 (5 bases each). The CDR3 is CASSLAWAGVGGETQYF. As DNA, the CDR3 is TGTGCCAGCAGCTTAGCGTGGGCCGGAGTTGGGGGAGAGACCCAGTACTTC. Full variable domain (remainder filled in from reference TRBV7-2 and TRBJ2-5): GAGVSQSPSNKVTEKGKDVELRCDPISGHTALYWYRQSLGQGLEFLIYFQGNSAPDKSGLPSDRFSAERTGGSVSTLTIQRTQQEDSAVYLCASSLAWAGVGGETQYFGPGTRLLVL.